The clone carrying this TCR beta chain was observed once. These data come from a study of T cell responses to AZD1222 COVID-19 vaccine. This CDR3 region has 14 residues. Trimming took 10 bases from V and 0 from J, leaving 12 bases between them. Germline V gene data show CDR1 as MDHEN and CDR2 as SYDVKM. Method: immunoSEQ multiplex PCR; TCRdb's copy keeps in-frame clones and lacks some. The sample carries approximately 150,000 clones, roughly nine tenths recorded once. Here the sequenced sample was peripheral blood, taken 28 days after the second AZD1222 dose. The rearrangement joins TRBV28 to TRBJ1-4; the D is unclear. This receptor was obtained from an adult who received the AZD1222 COVID-19 vaccine. This chain's CDR3 is CATGGRATNEKLFF. In DNA, the CDR3 is TGTGCCACCGGCGGGAGAGCAACTAATGAAAAACTGTTTTTT.